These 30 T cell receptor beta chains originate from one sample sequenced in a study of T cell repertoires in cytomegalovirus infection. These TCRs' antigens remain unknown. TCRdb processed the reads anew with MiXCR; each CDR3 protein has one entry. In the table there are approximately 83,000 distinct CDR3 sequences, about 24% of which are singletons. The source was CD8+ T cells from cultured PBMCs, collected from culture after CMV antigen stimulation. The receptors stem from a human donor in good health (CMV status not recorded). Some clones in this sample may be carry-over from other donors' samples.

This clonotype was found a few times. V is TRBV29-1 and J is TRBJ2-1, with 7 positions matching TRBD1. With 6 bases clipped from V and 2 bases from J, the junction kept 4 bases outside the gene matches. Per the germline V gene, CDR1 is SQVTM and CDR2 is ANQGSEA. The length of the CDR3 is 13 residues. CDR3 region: CSVDRETYNEQFF. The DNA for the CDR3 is TGCAGCGTCGACAGGGAGACCTACAATGAGCAGTTCTTC.

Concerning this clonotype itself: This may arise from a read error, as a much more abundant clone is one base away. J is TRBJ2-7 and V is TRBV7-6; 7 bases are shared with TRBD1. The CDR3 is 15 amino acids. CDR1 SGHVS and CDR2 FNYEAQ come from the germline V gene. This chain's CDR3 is CASSPGQAGSYVQYF. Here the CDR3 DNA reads TGTGCCAGCAGCCCCGGACAGGCGGGCTCCTACGTGCAGTACTTC.

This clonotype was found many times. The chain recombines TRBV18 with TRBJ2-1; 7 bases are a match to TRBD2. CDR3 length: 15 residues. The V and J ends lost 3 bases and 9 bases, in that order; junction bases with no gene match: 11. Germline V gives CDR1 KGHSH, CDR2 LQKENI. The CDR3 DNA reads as TGTGCCAGCTCACCTCCGGAGACTAGCTACGTTGAGCAGTTCTTC. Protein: CASSPPETSYVEQFF.

The CDR3 nucleotides are TGCAGTGCCCTGACTAGTGGTTCGTGGGAGCAGTACTTC. This sequence encodes CSALTSGSWEQYF. The chain has TRBV20-1 and TRBJ2-7, with D possibly TRBD2 on 6 matching bases. V lost 6 bases and J 7 bases, leaving 19 bases between the germline ends. This CDR3 spans 13 amino acids. The germline gives CDR1 DFQATT, CDR2 SNEGSKA (reference sequence).

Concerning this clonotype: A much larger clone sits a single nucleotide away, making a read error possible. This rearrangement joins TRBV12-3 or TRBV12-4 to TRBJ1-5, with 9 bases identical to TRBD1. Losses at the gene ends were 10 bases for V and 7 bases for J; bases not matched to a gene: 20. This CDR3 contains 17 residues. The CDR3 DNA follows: TGTGCCAACAGCCACAGGACAGGGGAAGCCTTCGGGCAGCCCCAGCATTTT. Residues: CANSHRTGEAFGQPQHF.

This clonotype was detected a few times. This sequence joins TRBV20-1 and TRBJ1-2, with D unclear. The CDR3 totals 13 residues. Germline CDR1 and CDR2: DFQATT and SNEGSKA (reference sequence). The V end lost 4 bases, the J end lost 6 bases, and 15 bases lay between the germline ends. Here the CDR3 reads CSANGIGIHGYTF. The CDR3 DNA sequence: TGCAGTGCTAATGGTATAGGGATCCATGGCTACACCTTC.

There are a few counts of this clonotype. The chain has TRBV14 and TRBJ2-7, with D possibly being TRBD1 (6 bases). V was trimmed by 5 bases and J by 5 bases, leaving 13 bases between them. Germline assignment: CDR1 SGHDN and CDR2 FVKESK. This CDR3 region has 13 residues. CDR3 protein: CASSFGQRNEQYF. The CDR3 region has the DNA TGTGCCAGCAGCTTCGGACAGAGGAACGAGCAGTACTTC.

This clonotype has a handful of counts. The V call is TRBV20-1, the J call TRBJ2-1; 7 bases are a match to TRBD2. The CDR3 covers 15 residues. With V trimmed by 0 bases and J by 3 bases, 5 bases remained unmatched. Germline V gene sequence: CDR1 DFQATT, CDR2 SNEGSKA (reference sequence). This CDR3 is CSARDWRGNYNEQFF. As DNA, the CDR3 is TGCAGTGCTAGAGATTGGCGGGGGAACTACAATGAGCAGTTCTTC.

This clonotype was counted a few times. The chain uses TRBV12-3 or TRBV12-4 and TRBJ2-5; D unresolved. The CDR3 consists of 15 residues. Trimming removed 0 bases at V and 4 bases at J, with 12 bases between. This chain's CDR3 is CASSLAVGLRETQYF. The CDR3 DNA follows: TGTGCCAGCAGTTTAGCGGTGGGGTTGAGAGAGACCCAGTACTTC.

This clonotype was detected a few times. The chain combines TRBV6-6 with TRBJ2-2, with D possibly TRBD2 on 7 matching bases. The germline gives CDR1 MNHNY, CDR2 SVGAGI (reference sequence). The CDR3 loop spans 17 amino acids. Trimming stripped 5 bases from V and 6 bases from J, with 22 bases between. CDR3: CASSKRARAGASGELFF. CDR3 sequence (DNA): TGTGCCAGCAGTAAACGAGCTAGGGCGGGGGCTTCCGGGGAGCTGTTTTTT.

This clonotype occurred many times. The CDR3 sequence is CASSITDAGHAADTQYF. The DNA for the CDR3 is TGTGCCAGTAGTATCACCGACGCGGGCCACGCGGCAGATACGCAGTATTTT. V usage is TRBV19 and J usage is TRBJ2-3; D might be TRBD2 (5 bases). The CDR3 totals 17 residues. V gave up 3 bases and J gave up 4 bases, with 20 bases separating them. Per the germline V gene, CDR1 is LNHDA and CDR2 is SQIVND (reference sequence).

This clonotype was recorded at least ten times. This chain's CDR3 is CASSFIGAGYTF. The CDR3 DNA sequence: TGTGCCAGCAGCTTCATTGGGGCCGGCTACACCTTC. The chain couples TRBV7-2 to TRBJ1-2; D is perhaps TRBD1 (5 bases). In germline, CDR1 is SGHTA, CDR2 FQGNSA. The CDR3 contains 12 residues. V was pared by 3 bases and J by 8 bases, with 10 bases between.

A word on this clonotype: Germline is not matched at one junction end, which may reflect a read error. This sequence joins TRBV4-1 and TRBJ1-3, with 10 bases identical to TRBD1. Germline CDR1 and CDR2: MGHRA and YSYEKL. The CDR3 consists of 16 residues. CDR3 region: CASSQGQGSSGNTIYF. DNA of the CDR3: TGTGCCAGCAGCCAGGGACAGGGGAGCTCTGGAAACACCATATATTTT.

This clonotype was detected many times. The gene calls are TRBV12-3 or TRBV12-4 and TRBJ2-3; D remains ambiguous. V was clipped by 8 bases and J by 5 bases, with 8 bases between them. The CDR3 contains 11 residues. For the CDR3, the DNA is TGTGCCAGCTCTGACGGAGATACGCAGTATTTT. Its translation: CASSDGDTQYF.

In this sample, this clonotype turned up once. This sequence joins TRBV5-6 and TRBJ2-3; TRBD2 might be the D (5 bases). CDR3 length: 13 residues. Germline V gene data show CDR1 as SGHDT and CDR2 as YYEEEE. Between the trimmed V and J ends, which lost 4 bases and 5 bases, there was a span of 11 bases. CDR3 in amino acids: CASSLPEGDTQYF. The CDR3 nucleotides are TGTGCCAGCAGCCTACCTGAGGGAGATACGCAGTATTTT.

The CDR3, as DNA: TGTGCCACGCGACAGGGTGGTGAAAAACTGTTTTTT. It encodes CATRQGGEKLFF. This chain joins TRBV27 and TRBJ1-4; 7 positions match TRBD1. J gave up 7 bases and V 10 bases, and 6 bases lay outside the gene matches. The CDR3 loop spans 12 amino acids. CDR1 and CDR2 (germline): MNHEY, SMNVEV (reference sequence).

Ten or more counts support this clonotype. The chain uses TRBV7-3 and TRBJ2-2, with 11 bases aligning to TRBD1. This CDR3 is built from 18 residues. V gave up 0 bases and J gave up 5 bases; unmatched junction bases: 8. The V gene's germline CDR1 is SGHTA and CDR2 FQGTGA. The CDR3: CASSLTLQGQGETGELFF. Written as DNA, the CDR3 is TGTGCCAGCAGCTTAACTCTTCAGGGACAGGGGGAAACCGGGGAGCTGTTTTTT.

CDR3 sequence: CASRPPGLGGKLFF. In nucleotides, the CDR3 is TGTGCCAGCAGACCTCCGGGACTAGGAGGGAAGCTGTTTTTT. This rearrangement joins TRBV7-9 to TRBJ2-2, with 8 bases fitting TRBD2. V shed 6 bases and J 12 bases; nucleotides not matched to a gene: 12. CDR1 is SEHNR, CDR2 FQNEAQ, per germline (reference sequence). The CDR3 runs 14 residues.

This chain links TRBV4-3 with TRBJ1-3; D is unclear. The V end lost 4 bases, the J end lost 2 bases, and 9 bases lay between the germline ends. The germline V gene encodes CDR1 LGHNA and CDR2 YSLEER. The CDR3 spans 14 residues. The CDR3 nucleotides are TGCGCCAGCAGCCCCTTGGTGGCTGGAAACACCATATATTTT. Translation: CASSPLVAGNTIYF.

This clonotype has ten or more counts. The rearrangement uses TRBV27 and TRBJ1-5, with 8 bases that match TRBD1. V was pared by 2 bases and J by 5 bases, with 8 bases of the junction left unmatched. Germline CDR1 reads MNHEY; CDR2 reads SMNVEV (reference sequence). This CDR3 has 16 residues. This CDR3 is CASSLMGRGRHQPQHF. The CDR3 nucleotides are TGTGCCAGCAGTTTAATGGGCAGGGGGCGTCATCAGCCCCAGCATTTT.

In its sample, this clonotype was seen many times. The CDR3 DNA sequence: TGTGCCAGCAGTGAATCGATTAGCGGAACTCCTCGGCGGGAGACCCAGTACTTC. Translating it yields CASSESISGTPRRETQYF. This rearrangement joins TRBV6-1 to TRBJ2-5, with D tentatively TRBD2 (6 bases). The CDR3 has 18 residues. CDR1 is MNHNS and CDR2 is SASEGT in the germline V gene. Deletions cut 2 bases from V and 5 bases from J, with 24 bases between.

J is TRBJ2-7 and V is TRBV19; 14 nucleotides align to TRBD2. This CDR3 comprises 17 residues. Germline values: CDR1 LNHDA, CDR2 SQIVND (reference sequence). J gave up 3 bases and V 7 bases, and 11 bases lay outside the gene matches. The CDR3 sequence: CASKGKPGLAGDYEQYF. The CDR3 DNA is TGTGCCAGTAAAGGCAAGCCGGGACTAGCGGGAGACTACGAGCAGTACTTC.

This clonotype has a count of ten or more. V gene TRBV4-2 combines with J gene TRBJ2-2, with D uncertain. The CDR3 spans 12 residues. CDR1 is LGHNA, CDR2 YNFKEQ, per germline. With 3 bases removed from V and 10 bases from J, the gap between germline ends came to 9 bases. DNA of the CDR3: TGTGCCAGCAGCCAGTTGGGTGAGGAGCTGTTTTTT. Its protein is CASSQLGEELFF.

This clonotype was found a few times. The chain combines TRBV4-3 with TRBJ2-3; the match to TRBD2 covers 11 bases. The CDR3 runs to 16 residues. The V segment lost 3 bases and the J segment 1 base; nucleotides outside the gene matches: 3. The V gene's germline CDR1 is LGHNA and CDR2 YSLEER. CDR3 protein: CASSQYSGRGTDTQYF. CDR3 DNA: TGCGCCAGCAGCCAGTATAGCGGGAGGGGCACAGATACGCAGTATTTT.

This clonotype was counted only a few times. The chain's CDR3 is CASSVPRLGSVYEQYF. The CDR3 bases are TGTGCCAGCAGCGTCCCCCGCCTGGGGTCTGTCTACGAGCAGTACTTC. The rearrangement uses TRBV7-9 and TRBJ2-7; D remains unclear. Germline CDR1 SEHNR, CDR2 FQNEAQ (reference sequence). Between the trimmed V and J ends, which lost 5 bases and 3 bases, there was a span of 20 bases. This CDR3 comprises 16 residues.

The CDR3, as DNA: TGCAGCGTGGTCGGGACTAGCGGTGCCAATGAGCAGTTCTTC. This encodes CSVVGTSGANEQFF. This chain links TRBV29-1 with TRBJ2-1; TRBD2 agrees at 11 bases. CDR1 is SQVTM and CDR2 is ANQGSEA in the germline V gene. With V trimmed by 6 bases and J by 6 bases, 7 bases remained unmatched. The CDR3 totals 14 residues.

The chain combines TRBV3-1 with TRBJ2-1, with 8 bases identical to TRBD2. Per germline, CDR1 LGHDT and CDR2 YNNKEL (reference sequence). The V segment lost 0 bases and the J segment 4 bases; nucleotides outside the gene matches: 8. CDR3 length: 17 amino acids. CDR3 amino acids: CASSQDPLREAYNEQFF. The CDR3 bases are TGTGCCAGCAGCCAAGATCCCCTGCGGGAGGCATACAATGAGCAGTTCTTC.

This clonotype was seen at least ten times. CDR3 amino acids: CATRPDSLNGELFF. The CDR3 DNA follows: TGTGCCACCCGACCGGATTCCCTCAACGGGGAGCTGTTTTTT. The J gene is TRBJ2-2, the V gene TRBV7-8; D gene unclear. Trimming pared 10 bases from V and 7 bases from J, leaving 19 bases between. Per germline, CDR1 SGHVS and CDR2 FQNEAQ. The CDR3 runs to 14 residues.

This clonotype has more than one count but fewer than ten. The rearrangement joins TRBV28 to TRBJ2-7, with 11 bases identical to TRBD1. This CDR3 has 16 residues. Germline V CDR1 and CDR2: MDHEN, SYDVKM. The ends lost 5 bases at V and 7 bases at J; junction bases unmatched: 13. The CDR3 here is CASSLWRTGGVDEQYF. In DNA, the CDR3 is TGTGCCAGCAGTCTCTGGAGGACAGGGGGCGTGGATGAGCAGTACTTC.

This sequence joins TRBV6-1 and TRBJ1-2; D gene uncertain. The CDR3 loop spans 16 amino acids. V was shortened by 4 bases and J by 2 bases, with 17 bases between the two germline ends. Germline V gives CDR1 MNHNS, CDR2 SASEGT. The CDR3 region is CASSGGRMDGNYGYTF. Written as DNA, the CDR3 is TGTGCCAGCAGTGGCGGCAGGATGGACGGGAACTATGGCTACACCTTC.